Listed below are T cell receptor beta chains from one sample, sequenced in a study of tumor and adjacent non-tumor tissue in lung cancer. TCRdb fed the multiplex PCR reads into MiXCR, producing one record per CDR3 protein. Among almost 75,000 distinct CDR3 sequences listed, around two thirds were seen once. The sequenced sample consisted of distant non-tumor lung tissue. The receptors shown here come from a woman aged 50 to 60 with non-small cell lung cancer. CDR3s include the opening cysteine and the closing phenylalanine or tryptophan. The D gene is left open where the match is weak.

d_gene: -
j_gene: TRBJ2-6
v_gene: TRBV6-2/TRBV6-3
CDR3aa: CVSSCGRSSGANVLTF

d_gene: -
j_gene: TRBJ2-2
v_gene: TRBV20-1
CDR3aa: CSARAHKGELFF

d_gene: TRBD2
j_gene: TRBJ2-7
v_gene: TRBV11-2
CDR3aa: CASSLLAGGYGQYF

d_gene: TRBD2
j_gene: TRBJ2-3
v_gene: TRBV20-1
CDR3aa: CSATRGRTSDTQYF

d_gene: -
j_gene: TRBJ1-2
v_gene: TRBV11-2
CDR3aa: CANKLGPVLYYGYTF

d_gene: -
j_gene: TRBJ2-5
v_gene: TRBV7-9
CDR3aa: CASSLAQQSQYF

d_gene: -
j_gene: TRBJ2-2
v_gene: TRBV6-2/TRBV6-3
CDR3aa: CARSSDSTPGELFF

d_gene: TRBD2
j_gene: TRBJ2-1
v_gene: TRBV10-3
CDR3aa: CASGEGYNEQFF

d_gene: TRBD1
j_gene: TRBJ2-3
v_gene: TRBV7-9
CDR3aa: CASRPWDRDSDTQYF

d_gene: -
j_gene: TRBJ2-3
v_gene: TRBV4-3
CDR3aa: CASSQEIGGTDTQYF

d_gene: -
j_gene: TRBJ2-1
v_gene: TRBV7-8
CDR3aa: CASSLEEGAFSYNELFF

d_gene: TRBD2
j_gene: TRBJ2-1
v_gene: TRBV4-2
CDR3aa: CTSSRTGRDSYNEQFF

d_gene: TRBD2
j_gene: TRBJ2-7
v_gene: TRBV11-2
CDR3aa: CTSSLKIIAGGSSYEQYF

d_gene: -
j_gene: TRBJ2-1
v_gene: TRBV11-2
CDR3aa: CASRTLDIYNEQFF

d_gene: -
j_gene: TRBJ2-7
v_gene: TRBV4-1
CDR3aa: CTSSQEGQGIYEQYF

d_gene: -
j_gene: TRBJ1-1
v_gene: TRBV6-2/TRBV6-3
CDR3aa: CASTLDRLNTEAFF

d_gene: TRBD1
j_gene: TRBJ1-1
v_gene: TRBV5-6
CDR3aa: CDSSFSDRGLNTEAFF

d_gene: -
j_gene: -
v_gene: TRBV11-1
CDR3aa: CASSLTVQGGRATDTQHF

d_gene: -
j_gene: TRBJ1-2
v_gene: TRBV11-2
CDR3aa: CANSLRQELIYGYTF

d_gene: TRBD1
j_gene: TRBJ2-7
v_gene: TRBV10-3
CDR3aa: CAISGPGQKLTYEQYF

d_gene: -
j_gene: TRBJ2-3
v_gene: TRBV5-5
CDR3aa: CASSLRWDTSTDTQYF

d_gene: TRBD2
j_gene: TRBJ2-2
v_gene: TRBV12-3/TRBV12-4
CDR3aa: CASSPWGGLAETTGELFF

d_gene: -
j_gene: TRBJ2-1
v_gene: TRBV20-1
CDR3aa: CNARDVRRDEQFF

d_gene: -
j_gene: TRBJ2-1
v_gene: TRBV29-1
CDR3aa: CSLERQQGDEQFF

d_gene: -
j_gene: TRBJ2-5
v_gene: TRBV6-2/TRBV6-3
CDR3aa: CASRPGQQTETQYF

d_gene: -
j_gene: TRBJ1-2
v_gene: TRBV7-8
CDR3aa: CASTQGGDYGYTF

d_gene: -
j_gene: TRBJ1-5
v_gene: TRBV6-6
CDR3aa: CASSGQRVPYSNQPRHF

d_gene: TRBD1
j_gene: TRBJ2-5
v_gene: TRBV12-3/TRBV12-4
CDR3aa: CASSNRGQETQYF

d_gene: -
j_gene: TRBJ2-1
v_gene: TRBV10-1
CDR3aa: CASSPDSGFGGDYEQFF

d_gene: TRBD2
j_gene: TRBJ2-1
v_gene: TRBV4-3
CDR3aa: CASDQPGRLAGADNEQFF

d_gene: -
j_gene: TRBJ2-3
v_gene: TRBV2
CDR3aa: CASSDWDTQYF

d_gene: -
j_gene: TRBJ2-3
v_gene: TRBV11-3
CDR3aa: CASSDPSGSYTDTQYF

d_gene: -
j_gene: TRBJ2-7
v_gene: TRBV11-1
CDR3aa: CVTSPAGSVYEQYF

d_gene: TRBD2
j_gene: TRBJ2-1
v_gene: TRBV18
CDR3aa: CASSPLADSYNEQFF

d_gene: -
j_gene: TRBJ2-2
v_gene: TRBV4-1
CDR3aa: CASSQTTGNTGELFF

d_gene: -
j_gene: TRBJ1-2
v_gene: TRBV28
CDR3aa: CVSSPDLGYTF

d_gene: -
j_gene: TRBJ2-1
v_gene: TRBV29-1
CDR3aa: CSVEGGSLVSYNEQFF

d_gene: TRBD1
j_gene: TRBJ2-2
v_gene: TRBV5-1
CDR3aa: CASSFSLLRTGANTGELFF

d_gene: -
j_gene: TRBJ2-7
v_gene: TRBV20-1
CDR3aa: CSSSVQGIMGEQYF

d_gene: -
j_gene: TRBJ1-5
v_gene: TRBV11-2
CDR3aa: CTSCLAGRGNRTQHF

d_gene: TRBD2
j_gene: TRBJ2-2
v_gene: TRBV4-3
CDR3aa: CASSQRTSGNTGELIF

d_gene: TRBD1
j_gene: TRBJ2-3
v_gene: TRBV11-1
CDR3aa: CASSITTGVDTRYF

d_gene: -
j_gene: TRBJ2-2
v_gene: TRBV12-3/TRBV12-4
CDR3aa: CDSSLLGTGELFF

d_gene: -
j_gene: TRBJ2-1
v_gene: TRBV12-3/TRBV12-4
CDR3aa: CDSLPGVGSSARSSYNEQFF

d_gene: TRBD1
j_gene: TRBJ2-3
v_gene: TRBV4-2
CDR3aa: CASSPLSGTDITDTQYF

d_gene: -
j_gene: TRBJ2-1
v_gene: TRBV12-3/TRBV12-4
CDR3aa: CVSSLAEDNSYNEQFF

d_gene: -
j_gene: TRBJ2-6
v_gene: TRBV11-2
CDR3aa: CASSLDGRANSGANVLIF

d_gene: -
j_gene: TRBJ2-7
v_gene: TRBV5-1
CDR3aa: CANSFYRGAYEQYF

d_gene: -
j_gene: TRBJ1-2
v_gene: TRBV6-5
CDR3aa: CASSYSISAHYGCTF

d_gene: -
j_gene: TRBJ1-2
v_gene: TRBV5-4
CDR3aa: CASSSSGTGSYGYTF

d_gene: -
j_gene: TRBJ2-1
v_gene: TRBV13
CDR3aa: CASSPDSLGAYNEQFF